This T cell receptor beta chain comes out of a study of CD8 T cells in Susac syndrome. Overall study: Treatment at blood withdrawal was none, corticosteroids, or intravenous immunoglobulin alone in Susac syndrome patients.

The RNA input was 0.5 to 1 ug, and it was reverse transcribed with random hexamers. Amplification of TCR beta CDR3 was carried out by immunoSEQ multiplex PCR, which covered 54 Vbeta and 13 Jbeta segments. From the immunoSEQ multiplex PCR reads, TCRdb called clonotypes with MiXCR, one entry per CDR3 protein. This sample has under 250,000 distinct CDR3 sequences, with 94% found just once. Sequenced sample: CD4+ T cells from PBMCs. The clonotype comes from a human donor with Susac syndrome.

The CDR3 DNA reads as TGTGCCATCAGTGAGTCGGTAGGGGCTGGTGAGCAGTTCTTC. It encodes CAISESVGAGEQFF. The gene calls are TRBV10-3 and TRBJ2-1; D perhaps matches TRBD1 (5 bases). V dropped 0 bases and J dropped 9 bases, with 12 bases sitting between them. CDR3 length: 14 residues. Germline assignment: CDR1 ENHRY and CDR2 SYGVKD.